The 29 T cell receptor beta chains in this list originate from one sample, sequenced in a study of T cells in women clearing cervical HPV infection. Produced via immunoSEQ multiplex PCR; TCRdb's table is partial and in-frame only. Its table records some 39,000 clones. Sequenced sample: blood buffy coat. The receptor source for this set is a woman between 18 and 75 years old with a cervical HPV16 infection that either progressed to CIN3+ or cleared (not recorded which).

For this clone: The read is 3 residues too short to cover the CDR3 end, so that end is filled in from the germline J gene. The chain uses TRBV7-2 and TRBJ1-1, with no clear D. Trimming pared 5 bases from V and 3 bases from J, leaving 16 bases between. Germline lookup yields CDR1 SGHTA and CDR2 FQGNSA. This CDR3 is built from 15 residues. CDR3 bases read: TGTGCCAGCAGCCGACGGGGTCGCGTGGACACTGAA. Translated: CASSRRGRVDTE. In full, the CDR3 reads CASSRRGRVDTEAFF.

To note about this clone: The DNA ends 3 residues before the CDR3 does, and the rest of the CDR3 is filled in from the germline J gene. The rearrangement links TRBV6-1 to TRBJ2-2, with D perhaps TRBD1 (5 bases). This CDR3 is 14 amino acids long. CDR1 and CDR2 from the germline V gene are MNHNS and SASEGT. Trimming took 3 bases from V and 7 from J, leaving 12 bases between them. The CDR3: CASSDLWGRGELFF. The covered CDR3 bases are TGTGCCAGCAGTGACCTATGGGGCCGCGGGGAG.

With respect to this clone: The CDR3 end lies 3 residues beyond the end of the read and is filled in from the germline J gene. The chain couples TRBV4-1 to TRBJ2-5; D is unclear. Germline V gene sequence: CDR1 MGHRA, CDR2 YSYEKL. Trimming removed 1 base at V and 5 bases at J, with 5 bases between. The CDR3 has 12 amino acids. Partial CDR3 DNA: TGCGCCAGCAGCCAAGGGCCGGAGACC. Protein product: CASSQGPET. Given in full, the CDR3 is CASSQGPETQYF.

Points on this clone: The read falls 3 residues short of the CDR3 end, and the missing part is taken from the germline J gene. The gene calls are TRBV7-7 and TRBJ2-5; the D gene is possibly TRBD1 (6 bases). The CDR3 has 18 amino acids. Per germline, CDR1 SSHAT and CDR2 FNYEAQ (reference sequence). The V end lost 1 base, the J end lost 5 bases, and 23 bases lay between the germline ends. Partial CDR3 DNA: TGTGCCAGCAGCTTAGGGCAGGTCGGGACACCTCCGGTGGAGACC. Residues: CASSLGQVGTPPVET. The whole CDR3 is CASSLGQVGTPPVETQYF.

As concerns this clone: Read sequence stops 3 residues before the CDR3 end, and the germline J gene provides the missing end. This chain connects TRBV7-3 to TRBJ2-5; 7 bases align to TRBD2. Looked up from germline, CDR1 is SGHTA and CDR2 is FQGTGA. CDR3 size: 15 residues. With V trimmed by 2 bases and J by 5 bases, 8 bases remained unmatched. CDR3 sequence: CASSLGGGWGETQYF. The sequenced part of the CDR3 DNA is TGTGCCAGCAGCTTAGGCGGGGGTTGGGGGGAGACC.

On this clone itself: The read ends 3 residues shy of where the CDR3 ends; the end is completed using the germline J gene. The same CDR3 is also encoded by other DNA sequences in this sample. The chain joins TRBV18 to TRBJ2-6; a weak D match, TRBD2 (5 bases). Germline lookup yields CDR1 KGHSH and CDR2 LQKENI. V was clipped by 0 bases and J by 2 bases, with 8 bases between them. The CDR3 extends over 16 amino acids. The sequenced CDR3 bases are TGTGCCAGCTCACCACCGGTCGGGGCTGGGGCCAACGTC. Translated, it gives CASSPPVGAGANV. Given in full, the CDR3 is CASSPPVGAGANVLTF.

Details on this clone: The CDR3 end is not reached by the read, which stops 3 residues before it; the germline J gene fills it in. The chain employs TRBV2 and TRBJ1-3; D call uncertain. Germline values: CDR1 SNHLY, CDR2 FYNNEI. Trimming removed 6 bases at V and 0 bases at J, with 9 bases between. The CDR3 is made up of 14 amino acids. The DNA read from the CDR3 is TGTGCCAGCAGGGGCTCACTCTCTGGAAACACC. Translation gives CASRGSLSGNT. The whole CDR3 reads CASRGSLSGNTIYF.

About this clone itself: Coverage ceases 3 residues before the CDR3 finishes, and the germline J gene fills in the end. This chain joins TRBV7-9 and TRBJ1-3; unclear D gene. This CDR3 is 15 amino acids long. The germline gives CDR1 SEHNR, CDR2 FQNEAQ (reference sequence). V lost 2 bases, J lost 4 bases, and 12 bases lay in between. CDR3 in amino acids: CASSLLDYSGNTIYF. The sequenced CDR3 bases are TGTGCCAGCAGCTTACTTGACTATAGCGGAAACACC.

Notes on this clone: The read terminates 3 residues ahead of where the CDR3 ends, so the germline J gene completes it. The V call is TRBV30, the J call TRBJ1-2; perhaps TRBD1 as D (5 bases). V lost 0 bases and J lost 7, with 30 bases in between. CDR1 is GTSNPN and CDR2 is SVGIG in the germline V gene (reference sequence). CDR3 length: 19 residues. The sequenced part of the CDR3 DNA is TGTGCCTGGAGTGTAGCGGGCCGGGAACGCGCGGCAGGGCACGTTGGC. Its protein is CAWSVAGRERAAGHVG. The full CDR3 protein is CAWSVAGRERAAGHVGYTF.

A remark on this clone: Other DNA sequences in this specimen translate into the identical CDR3. The CDR3 bases that were read are TGTGCCAGCAGTGACCTACTAGCCCGCCGGGCCGAG. It yields the protein CASSDLLARRAE. The full-length CDR3 reads as CASSDLLARRAEQYF. The rearrangement links TRBV6-4 to TRBJ2-7; possible D gene TRBD2, 6 bases. Read data end 3 residues before the CDR3 end; the end is taken from the germline J gene. Between the trimmed V and J ends, which lost 2 bases and 6 bases, there was a span of 17 bases. CDR3 length: 15 residues. Looked up from germline, CDR1 is MRHNA and CDR2 is SNTAGT.

Points on this clone: The DNA ends 3 residues before the CDR3 does, and the rest of the CDR3 is filled in from the germline J gene. The chain joins TRBV20-1 to TRBJ1-4; unclear D gene. V lost 2 bases and J lost 0, with 7 bases in between. CDR1 and CDR2 from the germline V gene are DFQATT and SNEGSKA (reference sequence). The CDR3 runs 14 residues. CDR3 residues: CSARSRATNEKLFF. Incomplete CDR3 DNA: TGCAGTGCTAGAAGCCGGGCAACTAATGAAAAA.

Details on this clone: The CDR3 end lies 3 residues beyond the end of the read and is filled in from the germline J gene. The V gene is TRBV6-2 or TRBV6-3, the J gene TRBJ1-5; a possible D gene is TRBD1 (6 bases). V lost 11 bases and J 5 bases, leaving 22 bases between the germline ends. Germline assignment: CDR1 MNHEY and CDR2 SVGEGT. The CDR3 is 15 residues long. The CDR3 spells CASDGGGRSYQPQHF. The sequenced CDR3 bases are TGTGCCTCCGACGGGGGGGGCCGAAGCTATCAGCCC.

Details on this clone: The CDR3 goes on 3 residues after the read ends, and that part is filled in from the germline J gene. This chain connects TRBV5-5 to TRBJ1-5, with D uncertain. The CDR3 consists of 14 residues. V lost 4 bases, J lost 7 bases, and 15 bases lay in between. Germline CDR1 reads SGHKS; CDR2 reads YYEKEE (reference sequence). CDR3 region: CASSPQEGIQPQHF. Incomplete CDR3 DNA: TGTGCCAGCAGCCCCCAAGAGGGCATACAGCCC.

In regard to this clone: Read coverage stops 3 residues before the CDR3 terminus; the germline J gene supplies the remainder. The chain is built from TRBV12-3 or TRBV12-4 and TRBJ2-1; D might be TRBD1 (5 bases). Trimming left V 6 bases short and J 0 bases short, with 12 bases between. The CDR3 totals 15 residues. Incomplete CDR3 DNA: TGTGCCAGCAGCCCAGGGCGAGTCTCCTACAATGAG. This codes for CASSPGRVSYNE. The complete CDR3 protein is CASSPGRVSYNEQFF.

About this clone itself: With the read ending 3 residues before the CDR3 end, the germline J gene is used to fill in that end. The rearrangement links TRBV6-2 or TRBV6-3 to TRBJ1-5; no clear D gene. The CDR3 sequence is 15 residues long. In germline, CDR1 is MNHEY, CDR2 SVGEGT. The V gene lost 7 bases and the J gene lost 2 bases, with 15 bases spanning the gap. The chain's CDR3 is CASTDHGEGNQPQHF. CDR3 DNA (partial): TGTGCCAGCACCGACCACGGGGAGGGCAATCAGCCC.

In regard to this clone: The sequence runs out 3 residues before the end of the CDR3; the remainder is reconstructed from the germline J gene. This chain joins TRBV20-1 and TRBJ1-2; no clear D. V lost 0 bases, J lost 0 bases, and 14 bases lay in between. Germline lookup yields CDR1 DFQATT and CDR2 SNEGSKA (reference sequence). This CDR3 contains 16 residues. This chain's CDR3 is CSARDPPPTSNYGYTF. CDR3 DNA (partial): TGCAGTGCTAGAGACCCACCACCCACTTCTAACTATGGC.

Comment on this clone: The read ends 3 residues before the CDR3 terminus; that terminus is restored from the germline J gene. The rearrangement links TRBV24-1 to TRBJ2-4, with D perhaps matching TRBD1 (5 bases). The germline gives CDR1 KGHDR, CDR2 SFDVKD. The CDR3 has 15 residues. V was trimmed by 4 bases and J by 8 bases, leaving 17 bases between them. The CDR3 spells CATSDSRQGRYIQYF. Partial CDR3 DNA: TGTGCCACCAGTGACTCGCGTCAGGGTCGGTACATT.

Turning to this clone: The sequenced fragment ends 3 residues before the CDR3 boundary, so the rest is inferred from the germline J gene. The V and J genes are TRBV9 and TRBJ2-3; TRBD1 might be the D (5 bases). This CDR3 has 14 residues. CDR1 and CDR2 from the germline V gene are SGDLS and YYNGEE. The part of the CDR3 DNA that was read is TGTGCCAGCAGCGCAGGACCGCAGGGTACGACG. This sequence encodes CASSAGPQGTT. The whole CDR3 sequence is CASSAGPQGTTQYF.

Concerning this clone itself: The CDR3 end falls 3 residues outside the read, so it is completed with the germline J gene. The genes are TRBV5-1 and TRBJ2-2; TRBD1 agrees at 9 bases. Germline CDR1 SGHRS, CDR2 YFSETQ. V shed 6 bases, J shed 0 bases, and the junction held 3 bases outside the gene matches. This CDR3 has 15 residues. CDR3 DNA (partial): TGCGCCAGCAAACAGGGGGCCCCGAACACCGGGGAG. Residues: CASKQGAPNTGE. The CDR3 in its entirety is CASKQGAPNTGELFF.

CDR3 DNA (partial): TGTGCCAGCAGTTCCGGACTAGCGGCGACCCAAGAGACC. Its protein product is CASSSGLAATQET. The whole CDR3 protein is CASSSGLAATQETQYF. This rearrangement joins TRBV6-2 or TRBV6-3 to TRBJ2-5; 10 bases fit TRBD2. The read finishes 3 residues shy of the CDR3 end, and the germline J gene is used to complete it. Germline V lookup: CDR1 MNHEY, CDR2 SVGEGT. The V segment lost 4 bases and the J segment 1 base; nucleotides outside the gene matches: 6. The CDR3 is 16 residues long.

As regards this clone: The observed sequence ends 3 residues before the CDR3 terminus, with the missing tail filled in from the germline J gene. This rearrangement joins TRBV29-1 to TRBJ2-6, with D perhaps TRBD1 (8 bases). The germline V gene encodes CDR1 SQVTM and CDR2 ANQGSEA. Trimming removed 8 bases from V and 0 bases from J, with 17 bases in between. The CDR3 runs 16 residues. The CDR3 reads CSFETGGASGANVLTF. CDR3 DNA, as far as it was read: TGCAGCTTCGAAACAGGGGGGGCCTCTGGGGCCAACGTC. The variable domain in full, with the rest retrieved from reference TRBV29-1 and TRBJ2-6, is SAVISQKPSRDICQRGTSLTIQCQVDSQVTMMFWYRQQPGQSLTLIATANQGSEATYESGFVIDKFPISRPNLTFSTLTVSNMSPEDSSIYLCSFETGGASGANVLTFGAGSRLTVL.

Worth noting for this clone: The missing CDR3 end, 3 residues past where the read stops, is filled in from the germline J gene. The J gene is TRBJ1-2, the V gene TRBV4-2; D is possibly TRBD1 (6 bases). CDR1 is LGHNA, CDR2 YNFKEQ, per germline. The CDR3 covers 17 residues. V lost 4 bases to trimming and J lost 0 bases, with 18 bases between them. The CDR3 spells CASSPAASRGANYGYTF. The covered CDR3 bases are TGTGCCAGCAGCCCGGCAGCAAGCAGGGGAGCTAACTATGGC.

Comment on this clone: The read halts 3 residues ahead of the CDR3 end, with the missing end drawn from the germline J gene. V is TRBV5-1 and J is TRBJ2-5; 8 positions match TRBD1. This CDR3 is built from 15 residues. The V gene's germline CDR1 is SGHRS and CDR2 YFSETQ. V lost 2 bases, J lost 3 bases, and 6 bases stayed unmatched. The chain's CDR3 is CASSFSPGGEETQYF. CDR3 bases read: TGCGCCAGCAGCTTCTCTCCAGGGGGCGAAGAGACC.

With respect to this clone: The CDR3 extends 3 residues past the end of the read, so its final part is completed from the germline J gene. This rearrangement joins TRBV6-2 or TRBV6-3 to TRBJ2-1, with 7 bases matching TRBD1. The CDR3 has 15 residues. V gave up 0 bases and J gave up 2 bases; unmatched junction bases: 1. Germline CDR1 reads MNHEY; CDR2 reads SVGEGT. CDR3 sequence: CASSYSGTAYNEQFF. The covered CDR3 bases are TGTGCCAGCAGTTACTCAGGGACAGCCTACAATGAG.

Comments on this clone: The read halts 3 residues ahead of the CDR3 end, with the missing end drawn from the germline J gene. This chain links TRBV5-1 with TRBJ1-2, with 7 bases matching TRBD1. CDR1 and CDR2 from the germline V gene are SGHRS and YFSETQ. This CDR3 is built from 12 residues. J was trimmed by 7 bases and V by 4 bases; bases with no gene match: 4. CDR3: CASSATGLGYTF. The CDR3 DNA, read in part, is TGCGCCAGCAGCGCGACAGGGCTTGGC.

Notes on this clone: Read data end 3 residues before the CDR3 end; the end is taken from the germline J gene. The rearrangement uses TRBV20-1 and TRBJ1-3; no firm D call. V dropped 0 bases and J dropped 4 bases, with 10 bases sitting between them. Germline V gives CDR1 DFQATT, CDR2 SNEGSKA (reference sequence). This CDR3 is 14 amino acids long. The CDR3 sequence is CSARDWRRGNTIYF. The part of the CDR3 DNA that was read is TGCAGTGCTAGAGATTGGCGGAGAGGAAACACC.

This clone is classed as medium-sized (0.01 to 0.1%) by frequency. Read coverage stops 3 residues before the CDR3 terminus; the germline J gene supplies the remainder. The V gene is TRBV29-1, the J gene TRBJ1-2; D perhaps matches TRBD1 (6 bases). Germline V gives CDR1 SQVTM, CDR2 ANQGSEA. V lost 4 bases, J lost 3 bases, and 12 bases lay in between. The CDR3 covers 13 residues. CDR3 bases read: TGCAGCGTTGCTACAGGGTCCGACTATGGC. It yields the protein CSVATGSDYG. The whole CDR3 region reads CSVATGSDYGYTF.

As regards this clone: The read ends 3 residues shy of where the CDR3 ends; the end is completed using the germline J gene. The chain has TRBV7-2 and TRBJ2-1, with D possibly TRBD2 on 7 matching bases. Germline loops: CDR1 SGHTA, CDR2 FQGNSA. V lost 10 bases, J lost 9 bases, and 22 bases lay in between. The CDR3 is made up of 14 amino acids. The DNA read from the CDR3 is TGTGCCACCTCGCAACGGGGGGCGAATTTTGAG. Protein product: CATSQRGANFE. The whole CDR3 region reads CATSQRGANFEQFF.

The CDR3 here is CASSSPPGTSGGQIFSTDTQYF. CDR3 DNA (partial): TGTGCCAGCAGCTCTCCACCCGGGACTAGCGGGGGGCAGATCTTTAGCACAGATACG. This chain connects TRBV7-1 to TRBJ2-3, with 15 nucleotides matching TRBD2. With the read ending 3 residues before the CDR3 end, the germline J gene is used to fill in that end. TRBV7-1 is an open reading frame whose function is uncertain. Trimming cost V 3 bases and J 0 bases; bases outside gene matches: 16. The CDR3 totals 22 residues.